What follows is one T cell receptor beta chain and its context. The source of the sample is a study of cytomegalovirus exposure and HLA in healthy donors. The PCR ran on 60 Vbeta and 13 Jbeta primers. The protocol was immunoSEQ multiplex PCR, while the TCRdb copy is restricted to in-frame clones and leaves out a portion. The data show about 150,000 clones, approximately 80% seen once. Trimming removed 3 bases from V and 3 bases from J; junction bases left unmatched: 0. From germline, CDR1 is SEHNR and CDR2 FQNEAQ (reference sequence). The CDR3 is 14 amino acids. The chain links TRBV7-9 to TRBJ1-4; TRBD1 aligns across 8 bases. The clonotype originates from a woman in her thirties or forties in good health and CMV-seropositive. The specimen sequenced was PBMCs. CDR3 region: CASSLTGANEKLFF. CDR3 in DNA: TGTGCCAGCAGCTTGACAGGGGCTAATGAAAAACTGTTTTTT. The full variable domain, its missing parts supplied by reference TRBV7-9 and TRBJ1-4, is DTGVSQNPRHKITKRGQNVTFRCDPISEHNRLYWYRQTLGQGPEFLTYFQNEAQLEKSRLLSDRFSAERPKGSFSTLEIQRTEQGDSAMYLCASSLTGANEKLFFGSGTQLSVL.